At least ten counts were recorded for the clone carrying this T cell receptor beta chain. CDR3 size: 14 residues. Germline CDR1 and CDR2: MDHEN and SYDVKM. V shed 5 bases and J 3 bases; nucleotides not matched to a gene: 4. This sample is drawn from a study of T cells in Graves' hyperthyroidism and ophthalmopathy. TCR beta CDR3 sequences were amplified from RNA transcripts. The HTBI primer set drove a first-round RT-PCR of the TCR CDR3. From the multiplex PCR reads, TCRdb called clonotypes with MiXCR, one entry per CDR3 protein. Of more than 350,000 distinct CDR3 sequences in the sample, more than 13% were seen once. Stable Graves' hyperthyroidism meant no ophthalmopathy progression within 18 months. The study excluded patients with uncontrolled infection, other autoimmune disease, pregnancy or lactation. The diagnoses drew upon clinical symptoms, serum thyroxine and TRAb, thyroid ultrasound and orbital computed tomography.

The specimen sequenced was blood. The receptor was isolated from a woman aged 25 to 39 with Graves' hyperthyroidism. J is TRBJ2-5 and V is TRBV28, with 9 positions matching TRBD1. The CDR3 sequence: CASSKTGGEETQYF. The CDR3 bases are TGTGCCAGCAGTAAAACAGGGGGCGAAGAGACCCAGTACTTC. The full variable domain, with the rest looked up from reference TRBV28 and TRBJ2-5, is DVKVTQSSRYLVKRTGEKVFLECVQDMDHENMFWYRQDPGLGLRLIYFSYDVKMKEKGDIPEGYSVSREKKERFSLILESASTNQTSMYLCASSKTGGEETQYFGPGTRLLVL.